This T cell receptor (beta chain) is from a study of blood T cell repertoires in COVID-19. Cohort 3 donors were reported recovered after two negative PCRs, clearance, or symptom resolution. Generated by immunoSEQ multiplex PCR, the TCRdb table keeps only in-frame clones and is missing some. The table lists about 410,000 clones, less than 95% of them singletons. The germline CDR1 and CDR2 sequences are MDHEN and SYDVKM. V lost 6 bases to trimming and J lost 4 bases, with 25 bases between them. The CDR3 runs 18 residues. The chain couples TRBV28 to TRBJ2-1, with a weak D call TRBD2 (6 bases). Sequencing used PBMCs or T cells enriched from blood (not recorded which). The receptor comes from a man aged 18 to 30 who had recovered from COVID-19. CDR3 sequence reads: CASRAPEGRPSKYNEQFF. CDR3 nucleotides: TGTGCCAGCAGAGCCCCAGAGGGGAGGCCTTCAAAGTACAATGAGCAGTTCTTC.